The 14 T cell receptor beta chains given below trace back to one sample, sequenced in a study of T cells in Graves' hyperthyroidism and ophthalmopathy. Researchers took RNA transcripts and amplified the TCR beta CDR3 regions from them. A first-round RT-PCR of the TCR CDR3 used the HTBI primer set. TCRdb passed the multiplex PCR reads through MiXCR, listing each CDR3 protein once. The data show under 800,000 distinct CDR3 sequences, 12% to 15% seen once. Sequencing used blood. These receptors were collected from a woman younger than 35 with Graves' hyperthyroidism.

This clonotype was counted ten times or more. This chain connects TRBV29-1 to TRBJ1-1; TRBD1 aligns across 10 bases. V shed 7 bases and J 7 bases; nucleotides not matched to a gene: 15. The CDR3 is 15 residues long. Germline assignment: CDR1 SQVTM and CDR2 ANQGSEA. CDR3 bases: TGCAGCGCGCACCCGCCCCGGGACAGGGGTGTTGAAGCTTTCTTT. It encodes CSAHPPRDRGVEAFF.

This clonotype was seen at least ten times. The V and J genes are TRBV2 and TRBJ2-1, with D perhaps given as TRBD1 or TRBD2 (5 bases each). Germline CDR1 reads SNHLY; CDR2 reads FYNNEI. The CDR3 has 14 residues. V lost 8 bases, J lost 2 bases, and 13 bases lay in between. The CDR3 sequence is CASVWDAPYNEQFF. CDR3 DNA: TGTGCCAGCGTTTGGGACGCACCCTACAATGAGCAGTTCTTC.

At least ten counts were recorded for this clonotype. This chain joins TRBV12-3 or TRBV12-4 and TRBJ1-2; maybe TRBD1 (5 bases). Trimming shortened V by 8 bases and J by 7 bases, and 17 bases separated the two germline ends. The CDR3 has 13 amino acids. CDR3 in amino acids: CASGDWQGPGYTF. The CDR3 DNA follows: TGTGCCAGCGGGGATTGGCAGGGTCCTGGCTACACCTTC.

This clonotype was counted ten times or more. The genes are TRBV7-2 and TRBJ2-5; D possibly corresponds to TRBD1 (6 bases). Trimming cost V 4 bases and J 6 bases, with 15 bases left between them. The germline gives CDR1 SGHTA, CDR2 FQGNSA. The CDR3 runs 14 residues. CDR3 sequence: CASSSQTGMKTQYF. As DNA, the CDR3 is TGTGCCAGCAGCTCTCAAACAGGGATGAAGACCCAGTACTTC.

This clonotype was counted ten times or more. V is TRBV7-8 and J is TRBJ2-7, with TRBD2 identical over 10 bases. CDR3 length: 17 residues. In germline, CDR1 is SGHVS, CDR2 FQNEAQ. Trimming cost V 4 bases and J 5 bases; bases outside gene matches: 14. The CDR3 DNA reads as TGTGCCAGCAGCTCACCAATCCCTAGCGGGAGTTTCCACGAGCAGTACTTC. Translation gives CASSSPIPSGSFHEQYF.

This clonotype was picked up a small number of times. This chain uses TRBV7-6 with TRBJ1-3; D gene uncertain. The CDR3 consists of 9 residues. V lost 5 bases and J 16 bases, leaving 9 bases between the germline ends. Germline V lookup: CDR1 SGHVS, CDR2 FNYEAQ. CDR3 DNA sequence: TGTGCCAGCAGCCGGACGGACTATTTT. Its protein is CASSRTDYF.

This clonotype was counted many times. V is TRBV7-9 and J is TRBJ2-2, with D hard to call. The CDR3 sequence is 13 residues long. Trimming cost V 5 bases and J 1 base, with 5 bases left between them. Per germline, CDR1 SEHNR and CDR2 FQNEAQ (reference sequence). The CDR3 spells CASSAVNTGELFF. DNA of the CDR3: TGTGCCAGCAGCGCAGTGAACACCGGGGAGCTGTTTTTT.

This clonotype was detected a few times. The CDR3 protein is CSARDERGKSYEQYF. The CDR3 nucleotides are TGCAGTGCTAGAGATGAGCGGGGTAAATCCTACGAGCAGTACTTC. This chain connects TRBV20-1 to TRBJ2-7; 7 nucleotides line up with TRBD2. The CDR3 is made up of 15 amino acids. Germline V lookup: CDR1 DFQATT, CDR2 SNEGSKA (reference sequence). Unmatched junction bases numbered 6, after V lost 0 bases and J lost 1 base.

This clonotype appeared many times. This chain joins TRBV7-9 and TRBJ2-1, with 9 bases identical to TRBD1. The CDR3 length is 15 residues. Looked up from germline, CDR1 is SEHNR and CDR2 is FQNEAQ (reference sequence). Trimming at V came to 4 bases and at J to 6 bases, leaving 7 bases not matched to a gene. This CDR3 is CASSYRTGESNEQFF. Here the CDR3 DNA reads TGTGCCAGCAGCTATCGGACAGGGGAGAGCAATGAGCAGTTCTTC. Complete variable domain (other parts from reference TRBV7-9 and TRBJ2-1): DTGVSQNPRHKITKRGQNVTFRCDPISEHNRLYWYRQTLGQGPEFLTYFQNEAQLEKSRLLSDRFSAERPKGSFSTLEIQRTEQGDSAMYLCASSYRTGESNEQFFGPGTRLTVL.

V is TRBV7-6 and J is TRBJ1-1; D is unresolved. Per the germline V gene, CDR1 is SGHVS and CDR2 is FNYEAQ. This CDR3 contains 10 residues. CDR3 bases: TGTGTCCCGGCCTACACTGAAGCTTTCTTT. It encodes CVPAYTEAFF. Using reference TRBV7-6 and TRBJ1-1 for the parts outside the CDR3, the full variable domain is GAGVSQSPRYKVTKRGQDVALRCDPISGHVSLYWYRQALGQGPEFLTYFNYEAQQDKSGLPNDRFSAERPEGSISTLTIQRTEQRDSAMYRCVPAYTEAFFGQGTRLTVV.

This clonotype was observed at least ten times. The V call is TRBV30, the J call TRBJ1-1; possibly TRBD1 for D (5 bases). Germline CDR1 is GTSNPN and CDR2 is SVGIG (reference sequence). Trimming took off 2 bases at V and 4 bases at J, with 11 bases between the two ends. The CDR3 loop spans 13 amino acids. CDR3 sequence (DNA): TGTGCCTGGAGTTCACCCGGGGGCACTGAAGCTTTCTTT. It yields the protein CAWSSPGGTEAFF.

A remark on this clonotype: A single base separates this from a much larger clone, so it may be a read error. The V call is TRBV6-2 or TRBV6-3, the J call TRBJ2-2; D is undetermined. Per the germline V gene, CDR1 is MNHEY and CDR2 is SVGEGT. This CDR3 has 11 amino acids. V lost 6 bases and J 5 bases, leaving 4 bases between the germline ends. In nucleotides, the CDR3 is TGTGCCAGCAGCATAACCGGGGAGCTGTTTTTT. It translates to CASSITGELFF.

This clonotype was observed many times. This CDR3 reads CASSPGQDADTQYF. CDR3 nucleotides: TGTGCCAGCAGTCCGGGACAGGACGCCGATACGCAGTATTTT. V usage is TRBV27 and J usage is TRBJ2-3; 8 positions match TRBD1. Germline V CDR1 and CDR2: MNHEY, SMNVEV (reference sequence). V was pared by 5 bases and J by 6 bases, with 7 bases of the junction left unmatched. The CDR3 consists of 14 residues.

The J gene is TRBJ2-1, the V gene TRBV30; 10 bases line up with TRBD2. CDR3 size: 18 residues. The germline V gene encodes CDR1 GTSNPN and CDR2 SVGIG (reference sequence). Trimming took 7 bases from V and 8 from J; bases not matched to a gene: 23. DNA for the CDR3: TGTGCCTCTAGCGGGAGTACCCAAAAACCCGGCTCCTGCGATGAGCAGTTCTTC. Its protein product is CASSGSTQKPGSCDEQFF.